This paragraph reports one TCR beta chain. Antigen: not known. A single record per CDR3 protein comes from TCRdb applying MiXCR to the 5' RACE reads. The table has 250,000 to 300,000 distinct CDR3 sequences, roughly 8.2% seen once. This sample is drawn from a study of T-cell memory formation after mild COVID-19. Study context: The TCR clusters were mostly specific to one donor.

Whole-study findings and limits: Pre-infection memory held some responding clones, suggesting pre-existing cross-reactive T cells responded.

The germline V and J ends were trimmed by 1 base and 8 bases, with 12 bases remaining between them. The CDR3 runs 14 residues. Germline CDR1 and CDR2: LGHNA and YNFKEQ. The TCR was taken from a man between 18 and 29 years old who had mild COVID-19 (a few samples of this study predate the infection). Cell type and time point are not known. The rearrangement uses TRBV4-2 and TRBJ2-1, with D tentatively TRBD2 (5 bases). Sequencing was done on a sample of PBMCs or a T cell subset sorted from them (not recorded which). The CDR3 sequence is CASSQGNGVDEQFF. The CDR3 bases are TGTGCCAGCAGCCAAGGGAACGGGGTCGATGAGCAGTTCTTC.